This paragraph covers one TCR beta chain sequence. The antigen remains undetermined. TCR beta cDNA was generated via 5'RACE template switching incorporating UMIs. Reanalyzing the 5' RACE reads, TCRdb keeps one entry per CDR3 protein, without DNA. This sample carries fewer than 300,000 distinct CDR3 sequences, with around 4.2% going to the ten biggest clones. The data were obtained in a study of T cells expressing NK-cell markers. Study-level information: Just one sequenced donor of eight was HCMV-seronegative, while seven were seropositive. Overall study findings and caveats: One observes that, in a handful of donors, these clonotypes were also the leading ones within the CD3+CD56-NKG2C+ fraction. Dominant NKG2C+ clonotypes accounted for 1.0-7.0% of CD8+ T cells in about six donors.

Germline loops: CDR1 SGDLS, CDR2 YYNGEE. This CDR3 is built from 15 residues. The material sequenced was blood T cells: a sorted CD56 or NKG2C T cell subset, CD4+ or CD8+ T cells, or bulk PBMC T cells (not recorded which). The chain employs TRBV9 and TRBJ2-3; TCRdb calls TRBD1, which cannot be checked without DNA. The sequence was collected from a woman between 18 and 70 years old in good health. The CDR3: CASSVMAEGGDTQYF.